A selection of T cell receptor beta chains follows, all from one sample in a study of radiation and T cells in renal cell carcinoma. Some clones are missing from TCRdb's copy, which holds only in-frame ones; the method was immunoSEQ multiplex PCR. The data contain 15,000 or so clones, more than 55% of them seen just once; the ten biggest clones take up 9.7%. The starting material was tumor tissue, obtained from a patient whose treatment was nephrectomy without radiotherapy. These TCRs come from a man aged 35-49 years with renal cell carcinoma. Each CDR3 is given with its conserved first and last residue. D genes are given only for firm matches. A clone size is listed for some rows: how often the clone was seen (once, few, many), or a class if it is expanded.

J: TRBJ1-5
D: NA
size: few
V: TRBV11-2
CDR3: CASSLGVDQPQHF
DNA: TGTGCCAGCAGCTTAGGGGTCGATCAGCCCCAGCATTTT

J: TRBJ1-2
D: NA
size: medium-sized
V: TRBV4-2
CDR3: CASSHQMDRTDYGYTF
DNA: TGTGCCAGCAGCCACCAAATGGACCGGACGGACTATGGCTACACCTTC

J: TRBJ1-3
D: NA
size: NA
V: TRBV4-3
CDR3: CASSQEGLSGNTIYF
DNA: TGCGCCAGCAGCCAAGAGGGACTCTCTGGAAACACCATATATTTT

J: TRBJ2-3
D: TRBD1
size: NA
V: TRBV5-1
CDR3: CASSLGYRGNTDTQYF
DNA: TGCGCCAGCAGCTTGGGGTACAGGGGGAACACAGATACGCAGTATTTT

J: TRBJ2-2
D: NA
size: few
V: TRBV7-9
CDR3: CASSLTQANTGELFF
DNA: TGTGCCAGCAGCTTAACGCAGGCGAACACCGGGGAGCTGTTTTTT

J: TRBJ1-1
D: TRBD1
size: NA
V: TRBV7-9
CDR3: CASSRQRTGGIWSSEAFF
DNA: TGTGCCAGCAGCCGCCAGAGGACAGGGGGGATTTGGTCATCTGAAGCTTTCTTT

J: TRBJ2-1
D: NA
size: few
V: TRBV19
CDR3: CASSIPGAVRNEQFF
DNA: TGTGCCAGTAGTATTCCAGGGGCGGTGCGCAATGAGCAGTTCTTC

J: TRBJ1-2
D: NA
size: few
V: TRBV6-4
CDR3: CASSDDYGYTF
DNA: TGTGCCAGCAGTGATGACTATGGCTACACCTTC

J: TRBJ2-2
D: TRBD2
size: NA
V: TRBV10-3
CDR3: CAIRERGDTGELFF
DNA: TGTGCCATCAGGGAGCGGGGAGACACCGGGGAGCTGTTTTTT

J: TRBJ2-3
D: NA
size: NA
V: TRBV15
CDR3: CATSRDRVEGLGDTQYF
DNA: TGTGCCACCAGCAGAGATCGGGTGGAGGGGCTAGGGGATACGCAGTATTTT